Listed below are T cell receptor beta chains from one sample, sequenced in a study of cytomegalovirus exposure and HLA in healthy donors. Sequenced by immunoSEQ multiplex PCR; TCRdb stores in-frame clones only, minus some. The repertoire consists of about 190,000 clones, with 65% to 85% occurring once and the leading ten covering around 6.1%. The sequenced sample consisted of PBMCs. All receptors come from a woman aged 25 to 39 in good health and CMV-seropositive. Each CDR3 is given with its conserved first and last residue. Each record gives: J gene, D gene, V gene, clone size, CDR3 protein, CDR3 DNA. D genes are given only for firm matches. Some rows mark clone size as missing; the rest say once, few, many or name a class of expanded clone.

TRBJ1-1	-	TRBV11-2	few	CASSLVHSTYTEAFF	TGTGCCAGCAGCTTAGTCCACAGCACCTACACTGAAGCTTTCTTT
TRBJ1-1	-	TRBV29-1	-	CSVQKSRTWNTEAFF	TGCAGCGTGCAAAAAAGCCGGACTTGGAACACTGAAGCTTTCTTT
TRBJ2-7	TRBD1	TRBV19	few	CASSPNPGQGSDEQYF	TGTGCCAGTAGTCCCAATCCGGGACAGGGTAGCGACGAGCAGTACTTC
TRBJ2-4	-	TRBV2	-	CASSEGGQGKNIQYF	TGTGCCAGCAGTGAAGGAGGGCAGGGGAAAAACATTCAGTACTTC
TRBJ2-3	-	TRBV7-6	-	CASSLGPTDTQYF	TGTGCCAGCAGCTTGGGCCCCACAGATACGCAGTATTTT
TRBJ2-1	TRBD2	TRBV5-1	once	CASSFRASRGGSNEQFF	TGCGCCAGCAGCTTTCGAGCGTCTCGGGGGGGCAGCAATGAGCAGTTCTTC
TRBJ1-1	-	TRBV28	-	CASSFLSGRLNTEAFF	TGTGCCAGCAGCTTTCTTTCAGGGCGGTTGAACACTGAAGCTTTCTTT
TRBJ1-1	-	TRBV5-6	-	CASSLPLGGQTEAFF	TGTGCCAGCAGCTTGCCCTTGGGGGGGCAAACTGAAGCTTTCTTT
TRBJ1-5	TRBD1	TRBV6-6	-	CASSYSPGGRNQPQHF	TGTGCCAGCAGTTACTCGCCAGGGGGCCGCAATCAGCCCCAGCATTTT
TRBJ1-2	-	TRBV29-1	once	CSVEDGKGPGYTF	TGCAGCGTTGAAGATGGAAAGGGGCCTGGCTACACCTTC
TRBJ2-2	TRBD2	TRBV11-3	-	CASSFKAGGPVNTGELFF	TGTGCCAGCAGCTTTAAAGCGGGAGGGCCAGTGAACACCGGGGAGCTGTTTTTT
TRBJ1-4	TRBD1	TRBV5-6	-	CASSITPGQGIEKLFF	TGTGCCAGCAGCATCACGCCGGGACAGGGGATTGAAAAACTGTTTTTT
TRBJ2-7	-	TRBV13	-	CASSPDPSSYEQYF	TGTGCCAGCAGCCCCGACCCTAGCTCCTACGAGCAGTACTTC
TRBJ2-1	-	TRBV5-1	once	CASSAPQGGLFNEQFF	TGCGCCAGCAGCGCTCCTCAGGGGGGACTCTTTAATGAGCAGTTCTTC
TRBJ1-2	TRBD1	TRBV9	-	CASSGDSYYGYTF	TGTGCCAGCAGCGGGGACAGCTACTATGGCTACACCTTC
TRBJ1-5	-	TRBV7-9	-	CASSWEQGTQHF	TGTGCCAGCAGCTGGGAACAGGGAACCCAGCATTTT
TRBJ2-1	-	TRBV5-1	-	CASSLGGGAGSYNEQFF	TGCGCCAGCAGCTTGGGTGGAGGGGCAGGATCCTACAATGAGCAGTTCTTC
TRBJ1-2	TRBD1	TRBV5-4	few	CASSLGSGGENYGYTF	TGTGCCAGCAGCTTGGGGTCAGGGGGCGAGAACTATGGCTACACCTTC
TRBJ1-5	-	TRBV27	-	CASSFSPKRPQHF	TGTGCCAGCAGTTTCTCCCCGAAGAGGCCCCAGCATTTT
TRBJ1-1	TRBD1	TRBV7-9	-	CASSPWTGAGLNTEAFF	TGTGCCAGCAGCCCCTGGACAGGGGCGGGGTTAAACACTGAAGCTTTCTTT
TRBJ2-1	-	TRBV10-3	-	CAISENDRRGSYNEQFF	TGTGCCATCAGTGAGAACGACAGACGTGGCTCCTACAATGAGCAGTTCTTC
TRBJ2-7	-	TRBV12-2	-	CASRLERTSVSYEQYF	TGTGCAAGTCGCTTAGAACGGACTAGCGTCTCCTACGAGCAGTACTTC
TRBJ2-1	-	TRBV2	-	CASSVLDLGPSTEQFF	TGTGCCAGCAGTGTCCTCGACTTAGGCCCCTCCACGGAGCAGTTCTTC
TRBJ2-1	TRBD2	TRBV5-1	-	CASRPGTSGRVSYNEQFF	TGCGCCAGCAGGCCGGGGACTAGCGGGAGGGTGTCCTACAATGAGCAGTTCTTC
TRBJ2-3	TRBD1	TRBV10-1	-	CASSEGTGTTDTQYF	TGCGCCAGCAGTGAAGGGACAGGGACCACAGATACGCAGTATTTT
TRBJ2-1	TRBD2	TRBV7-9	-	CASSLLTSVSEQFF	TGTGCCAGCAGCCTTTTGACTAGCGTAAGTGAGCAGTTCTTC
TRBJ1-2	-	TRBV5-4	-	CASSLAADSNYGYTF	TGTGCCAGCAGCTTGGCTGCAGACTCTAACTATGGCTACACCTTC
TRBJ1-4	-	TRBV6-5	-	CASSLLSGNQLFF	TGTGCCAGCAGTTTACTATCGGGGAACCAACTGTTTTTT
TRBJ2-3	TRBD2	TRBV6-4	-	CASSESAGGTDTQYF	TGTGCCAGCAGTGAGTCAGCGGGAGGCACAGATACGCAGTATTTT
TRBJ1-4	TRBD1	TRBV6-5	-	CASSPDRVGQKLFF	TGTGCCAGCAGTCCCGACAGGGTAGGCCAAAAACTGTTTTTT
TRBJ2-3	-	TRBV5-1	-	CASSYPEGSDSQTQYF	TGCGCCAGCAGCTACCCCGAGGGCAGCGACTCACAGACGCAGTATTTT
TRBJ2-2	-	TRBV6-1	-	CASSRTANTGELFF	TGTGCCAGCAGCCGGACTGCGAACACCGGGGAGCTGTTTTTT